These 8 T cell receptor beta chains were sequenced from one sample in a study of blood T cell repertoires in COVID-19. The data were produced by immunoSEQ multiplex PCR, yet TCRdb's version contains in-frame clones alone and is incomplete. Among some 200,000 clones listed, approximately 81% were seen once. The sample was peripheral blood. The receptor source for this set is a woman aged 55-69 years who had recovered from COVID-19.

CDR3 amino acids: CASSRQTPVNYGYTF. For the CDR3, the DNA is TGTGCCAGCAGCCGTCAGACACCGGTTAACTATGGCTACACCTTC. The J gene is TRBJ1-2, the V gene TRBV3-1 (or the pseudogene TRBV3-2); D is ambiguous. CDR3 length equals 15 residues. Germline V gene sequence: CDR1 LGHDT, CDR2 YNNKEL (reference sequence). Deletions cut 4 bases from V and 1 base from J, with 13 bases between.

V usage is TRBV6-5 and J usage is TRBJ1-4; TRBD1 might be the D (6 bases). The CDR3 loop spans 13 amino acids. The germline V gene encodes CDR1 MNHEY and CDR2 SVGAGI. The ends were cut back, 5 bases at V and 8 bases at J, with 12 bases in the middle. The CDR3 bases are TGTGCCAGCAGTCCACCGGGACACGAAAAACTGTTTTTT. This codes for CASSPPGHEKLFF.

DNA of the CDR3: TGTGCCAGCAGTTTCGGCCTAGCGGGGACCGGGGAGCTGTTTTTT. It translates to CASSFGLAGTGELFF. The chain links TRBV6-6 to TRBJ2-2; 9 bases agree with TRBD2. Germline loops: CDR1 MNHNY, CDR2 SVGAGI (reference sequence). V was clipped by 4 bases and J by 5 bases; unmatched bases: 5. CDR3 size: 15 residues.

CDR3 nucleotides: TGTGCCAGCTCACCATCAGGTGGTGACGAGCAGTACTTC. Translating gives CASSPSGGDEQYF. The chain is built from TRBV18 and TRBJ2-7; no reliable D call. Germline CDR1 is KGHSH and CDR2 is LQKENI. This CDR3 is built from 13 residues. V was trimmed by 2 bases and J by 5 bases, leaving 10 bases between them.

In its sample, this clone was seen once. The rearrangement joins TRBV19 to TRBJ1-2; 12 positions agree with TRBD1. The CDR3 covers 16 residues. Germline CDR1 reads LNHDA; CDR2 reads SQIVND (reference sequence). Trimming cost V 5 bases and J 7 bases; bases outside gene matches: 11. The chain's CDR3 is CASSPTGGQGAFGYTF. The CDR3 nucleotides are TGTGCCAGTAGTCCAACTGGGGGACAGGGGGCGTTTGGCTACACCTTC.

The rearrangement joins TRBV6-2 or TRBV6-3 to TRBJ1-1; no clear D. This CDR3 comprises 11 residues. Germline CDR1 is MNHEY and CDR2 is SVGEGT. The V gene lost 5 bases and the J gene lost 11 bases, with 12 bases spanning the gap. The CDR3 spells CASSHFTGAFF. In DNA, the CDR3 is TGTGCCAGCAGTCATTTTACCGGGGCTTTCTTT.

This chain joins TRBV10-3 and TRBJ2-3; 9 bases map to TRBD1. CDR3 length: 14 amino acids. Germline trimming cut 5 bases from V and 3 bases from J; bases unmatched to any gene: 3. Germline loops: CDR1 ENHRY, CDR2 SYGVKD. The CDR3 bases are TGTGCCATCAGTCCGGGACAGGGAACAGATACGCAGTATTTT. Translation gives CAISPGQGTDTQYF.

The gene calls are TRBV7-9 and TRBJ2-2; tentative D call: TRBD1 (5 bases). Trimming left V 3 bases short and J 3 bases short, with 11 bases between. This CDR3 comprises 15 residues. Germline assignment: CDR1 SEHNR and CDR2 FQNEAQ (reference sequence). The CDR3 sequence is CASSFISGYTGELFF. CDR3 DNA sequence: TGTGCCAGCAGCTTCATATCAGGGTACACCGGGGAGCTGTTTTTT.